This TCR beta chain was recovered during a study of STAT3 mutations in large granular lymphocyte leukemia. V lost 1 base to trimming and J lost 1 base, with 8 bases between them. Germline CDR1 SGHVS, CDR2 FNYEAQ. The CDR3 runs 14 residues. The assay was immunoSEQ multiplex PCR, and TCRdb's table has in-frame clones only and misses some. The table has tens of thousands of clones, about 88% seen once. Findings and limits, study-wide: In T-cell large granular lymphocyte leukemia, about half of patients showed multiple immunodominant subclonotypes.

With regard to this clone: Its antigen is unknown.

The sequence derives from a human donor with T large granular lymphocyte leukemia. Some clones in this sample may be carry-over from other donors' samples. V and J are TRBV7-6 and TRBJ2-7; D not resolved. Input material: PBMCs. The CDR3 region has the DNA TGTGCCAGCAGCTTAGATCAGGTATCCTACGAGCAGTACTTC. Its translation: CASSLDQVSYEQYF.